A selection of T cell receptor beta chains follows, all from one sample in a study of blood T cell repertoires in COVID-19. Data came from immunoSEQ multiplex PCR; TCRdb stores just in-frame clones and leaves some out. Of about 200,000 clones in the sample, approximately 91% were seen once. What was sequenced was peripheral blood. All receptors come from a man aged 60 to 69 who had recovered from COVID-19. Both conserved end residues are part of each CDR3. D genes are given only for firm matches. Clone size, where shown, is once, few, many, or a class for clones that have expanded.

D: -; J: TRBJ1-6; size: -; V: TRBV18; CDR3: CASSGTGDYNSPLHF; DNA: TGTGCCAGCTCAGGAACCGGGGATTATAATTCACCCCTCCACTTT
D: -; J: TRBJ1-3; size: -; V: TRBV5-5; CDR3: CASSPRGASGNTIYF; DNA: TGTGCCAGCAGCCCACGGGGGGCCTCTGGAAACACCATATATTTT
D: -; J: TRBJ1-2; size: -; V: TRBV9; CDR3: CASSAVRGRYTF; DNA: TGTGCCAGCAGCGCGGTCAGGGGACGCTACACCTTC
D: -; J: TRBJ1-2; size: -; V: TRBV29-1; CDR3: CSVVRVNGYTF; DNA: TGCAGCGTTGTCAGGGTTAATGGCTACACCTTC
D: -; J: TRBJ2-7; size: -; V: TRBV11-3; CDR3: CASSSGLTPYEQYF; DNA: TGTGCCAGCAGCTCTGGACTCACCCCCTACGAGCAGTACTTC
D: -; J: TRBJ2-7; size: -; V: TRBV30; CDR3: CAWRVPGGYGVPYEQYF; DNA: TGTGCCTGGAGAGTCCCTGGGGGGTACGGCGTCCCCTACGAGCAGTACTTC
D: TRBD2; J: TRBJ2-7; size: -; V: TRBV2; CDR3: CASMTSGASTYEQYF; DNA: TGTGCCAGCATGACTAGCGGGGCTAGCACCTACGAGCAGTACTTC
D: -; J: TRBJ2-2; size: -; V: TRBV6-5; CDR3: CASSYGTVNTGELFF; DNA: TGTGCCAGCAGTTACGGGACTGTGAACACCGGGGAGCTGTTTTTT
D: -; J: TRBJ2-7; size: -; V: TRBV9; CDR3: CASSVGGTRTEQYF; DNA: TGTGCCAGCAGCGTAGGAGGGACAAGGACTGAGCAGTACTTC
D: -; J: TRBJ2-5; size: -; V: TRBV19; CDR3: CASRGRETQYF; DNA: TGTGCCAGTCGGGGGAGAGAGACCCAGTACTTC
D: -; J: TRBJ1-4; size: -; V: TRBV4-2; CDR3: CASSQEWRARNEKLFF; DNA: TGTGCCAGCAGCCAAGAATGGAGAGCCAGAAATGAAAAACTGTTTTTT
D: TRBD2; J: TRBJ2-7; size: once; V: TRBV29-1; CDR3: CSGLAGGRGEQYF; DNA: TGCAGTGGCCTAGCGGGAGGGAGAGGCGAGCAGTACTTC
D: TRBD2; J: TRBJ2-3; size: once; V: TRBV11-2; CDR3: CASSPSGIGLDTQYF; DNA: TGTGCCAGCAGCCCAAGCGGGATAGGGTTAGATACGCAGTATTTT
D: -; J: TRBJ1-1; size: -; V: TRBV5-4; CDR3: CASSLFLPSRSTEAFF; DNA: TGTGCCAGCAGCTTATTTTTGCCAAGCCGGTCCACTGAAGCTTTCTTT
D: -; J: TRBJ1-5; size: -; V: TRBV2; CDR3: CASSLQGDSNQPQHF; DNA: TGTGCCAGCAGTCTACAGGGAGATAGCAATCAGCCCCAGCATTTT
D: -; J: TRBJ2-3; size: -; V: TRBV29-1; CDR3: CSVTQGSFTDTQYF; DNA: TGCAGCGTTACGCAGGGTTCTTTCACAGATACGCAGTATTTT
D: TRBD1; J: TRBJ1-2; size: -; V: TRBV27; CDR3: CASSSDRGIYGYTF; DNA: TGTGCCAGCAGTTCGGACAGGGGTATCTATGGCTACACCTTC
D: -; J: TRBJ2-7; size: -; V: TRBV4-3; CDR3: CASSQGGRVYEQYF; DNA: TGCGCCAGCAGCCAAGGCGGCAGGGTCTACGAGCAGTACTTC
D: TRBD1; J: TRBJ2-7; size: -; V: TRBV7-3; CDR3: CASSLEGTGGYEQYF; DNA: TGTGCCAGCAGCTTAGAGGGGACAGGGGGGTACGAGCAGTACTTC
D: TRBD1; J: TRBJ2-7; size: -; V: TRBV6-5; CDR3: CASSYSGTAYEQYF; DNA: TGTGCCAGCAGTTACTCTGGGACAGCCTACGAGCAGTACTTC
D: TRBD2; J: TRBJ2-1; size: -; V: TRBV25-1; CDR3: CASSAAGGTYNEQFF; DNA: TGTGCCAGCAGTGCAGCGGGAGGTACCTACAATGAGCAGTTCTTC
D: TRBD1; J: TRBJ2-6; size: -; V: TRBV5-1; CDR3: CASGRQGPSSLSGANVLTF; DNA: TGCGCCAGCGGCAGACAGGGACCTTCCTCTCTCTCTGGGGCCAACGTCCTGACTTTC
D: TRBD2; J: TRBJ2-1; size: once; V: TRBV19; CDR3: CANRDSGRLYNEQFF; DNA: TGTGCCAATAGAGATAGCGGGAGACTCTACAATGAGCAGTTCTTC
D: -; J: TRBJ2-7; size: -; V: TRBV6-6; CDR3: CASSSTYEQYF; DNA: TGTGCCAGCAGTTCTACCTACGAGCAGTACTTC
D: -; J: TRBJ1-3; size: -; V: TRBV7-6; CDR3: CASSLAAGSGNTIYF; DNA: TGTGCCAGCAGCTTAGCGGCAGGGTCTGGAAACACCATATATTTT
D: -; J: TRBJ2-1; size: -; V: TRBV15; CDR3: CATSTLRFF; DNA: TGTGCCACCAGCACCCTTCGGTTCTTC
D: -; J: TRBJ1-1; size: -; V: TRBV18; CDR3: CASLITREDTEAFF; DNA: TGTGCCAGCTTGATAACACGAGAGGACACTGAAGCTTTCTTT
D: TRBD1; J: TRBJ2-7; size: -; V: TRBV7-2; CDR3: CASSYGQARYEQYF; DNA: TGTGCCAGCAGCTACGGACAGGCCCGCTACGAGCAGTACTTC
D: -; J: TRBJ2-7; size: -; V: TRBV9; CDR3: CASSVGQVSSYEQYF; DNA: TGTGCCAGCAGCGTAGGACAGGTTAGCTCCTACGAGCAGTACTTC
D: -; J: TRBJ1-5; size: -; V: TRBV6-5; CDR3: CASSTRVGANQPQHF; DNA: TGTGCCAGCAGCACTAGGGTGGGCGCGAATCAGCCCCAGCATTTT
D: -; J: TRBJ2-5; size: -; V: TRBV18; CDR3: CASSPFQANQETQYF; DNA: TGTGCCAGCTCACCTTTTCAGGCGAACCAAGAGACCCAGTACTTC
D: -; J: TRBJ2-2; size: -; V: TRBV6-4; CDR3: CASSVIGGSNGELFF; DNA: TGTGCCAGCAGTGTTATAGGCGGTTCAAACGGGGAGCTGTTTTTT
D: -; J: TRBJ1-2; size: -; V: TRBV4-1; CDR3: CASSQDRAGVNYGYTF; DNA: TGCGCCAGCAGCCAAGATAGGGCCGGGGTCAACTATGGCTACACCTTC
D: TRBD2; J: TRBJ2-2; size: -; V: TRBV6-5; CDR3: CASKRTSSSGELFF; DNA: TGTGCCAGCAAGAGGACTAGTTCGTCCGGGGAGCTGTTTTTT
D: TRBD2; J: TRBJ2-7; size: -; V: TRBV10-3; CDR3: CAVGRESSYEQYF; DNA: TGTGCCGTCGGGAGGGAGTCGTCCTACGAGCAGTACTTC
D: -; J: TRBJ2-3; size: -; V: TRBV5-5; CDR3: CASSVGLPGYIGEYF; DNA: TGTGCCAGCAGTGTCGGGCTACCGGGTTATATAGGGGAGTATTTT
D: TRBD1; J: TRBJ2-7; size: once; V: TRBV7-6; CDR3: CASSSYRGRAYEQYF; DNA: TGTGCCAGCAGCTCGTACAGGGGGCGAGCCTACGAGCAGTACTTC
D: TRBD1; J: TRBJ2-1; size: -; V: TRBV27; CDR3: CASSRQGTAYNEQFF; DNA: TGTGCCAGCAGTCGACAGGGTACCGCCTACAATGAGCAGTTCTTC
D: -; J: TRBJ2-5; size: -; V: TRBV4-3; CDR3: CASSQVIRGASQETQYF; DNA: TGCGCCAGCAGCCAAGTTATCAGGGGGGCTAGTCAAGAGACCCAGTACTTC
D: TRBD2; J: TRBJ2-7; size: -; V: TRBV15; CDR3: CATSRAPGLAGGFAYEQYF; DNA: TGTGCCACCAGCAGGGCTCCGGGACTAGCGGGGGGGTTCGCCTACGAGCAGTACTTC
D: -; J: TRBJ1-2; size: -; V: TRBV30; CDR3: CAWGRGGAPFF; DNA: TGTGCCTGGGGTCGCGGGGGCGCCCCCTTTTTC
D: -; J: TRBJ1-2; size: few; V: TRBV7-9; CDR3: CASSLLGQQGGYTF; DNA: TGTGCCAGCAGCTTATTGGGCCAGCAGGGCGGCTACACCTTC
D: -; J: TRBJ1-2; size: -; V: TRBV7-2; CDR3: CASSLAPDRLLDYGYTF; DNA: TGTGCCAGCAGCTTAGCCCCAGACAGGCTCCTTGACTATGGCTACACCTTC
D: TRBD2; J: TRBJ2-1; size: -; V: TRBV6-5; CDR3: CASSYSSGSYYNEQFF; DNA: TGTGCCAGCAGTTACTCGAGCGGGAGTTACTACAATGAGCAGTTCTTC
D: -; J: TRBJ1-5; size: -; V: TRBV5-1; CDR3: CASSLDPPQGSNQPQHF; DNA: TGCGCCAGCAGCTTGGACCCCCCCCAGGGTAGCAATCAGCCCCAGCATTTT
D: TRBD1; J: TRBJ2-4; size: -; V: TRBV3-1/TRBV3-2; CDR3: CASTRQGMENIQYF; DNA: TGTGCCAGCACCCGACAGGGTATGGAAAACATTCAGTACTTC